This T cell receptor (beta chain) appears in the sequencing data of a study of blood T cells in healthy people across ages. About the study: Template switching recovered approximately one barcoded beta molecule for every two T cells. Findings and limits, study-wide: Older age went with lower TCR beta diversity per million T cells, in a roughly linear way.

CDR1 DFQATT and CDR2 SNEGSKA come from the germline V gene (reference sequence). The length of the CDR3 is 14 residues. The V end was cut by 5 bases, the J end by 0 bases, with 11 bases between. A sample-barcoded 5' primer and a J-beta primer mix were used in a second PCR of roughly 7 to 12 cycles. Each of the cDNA molecules was tagged by a template-switch adaptor with 12 random nucleotides. TCRdb independently ran MiXCR on the 5' RACE reads; one entry per CDR3 protein. This sample carries about 780,000 distinct CDR3 sequences, about 45% of them seen once, and the ten largest clones take 18%. As to this clonotype: Its specificity is unknown.

The genes are TRBV20-1 and TRBJ2-4; no clear D gene. The origin of this receptor is a man older than 75 in good health. The sample was blood. CDR3 nucleotides: TGCAGTGCTCCAACTGCGTTAGCCAAAAACATTCAGTACTTC. Its protein is CSAPTALAKNIQYF.